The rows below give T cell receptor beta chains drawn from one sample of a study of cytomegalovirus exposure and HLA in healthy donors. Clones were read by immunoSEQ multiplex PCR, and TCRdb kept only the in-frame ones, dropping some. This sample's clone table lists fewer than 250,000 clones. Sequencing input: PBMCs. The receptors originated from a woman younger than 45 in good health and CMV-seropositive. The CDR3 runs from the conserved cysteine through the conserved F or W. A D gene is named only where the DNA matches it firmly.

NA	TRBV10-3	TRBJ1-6	TGTGCCATCAGCCAGGAGGGCGATAATTCACCCCTCCACTTT	CAISQEGDNSPLHF
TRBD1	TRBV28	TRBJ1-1	TGTGCCAGCAGTTTTGACAGGGACGGGGTTGGAGCTTTCTTT	CASSFDRDGVGAFF
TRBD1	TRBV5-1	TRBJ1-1	TGCGCCAGCAGGTTGACAGGGATAAGGACTGAAGCTTTCTTT	CASRLTGIRTEAFF
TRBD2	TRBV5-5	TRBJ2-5	TGTGCCAGCAGCTATGTCAGCGGGGGCCAAGAGACCCAGTACTTC	CASSYVSGGQETQYF
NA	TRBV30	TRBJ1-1	TGTGCCTGGAGTTCCGACGGCGGCGGACTAAGGGACACTGAAGCTTTCTTT	CAWSSDGGGLRDTEAFF
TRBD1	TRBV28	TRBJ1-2	TGTGCCAGCAGTTCACCGGACAGGGTACGGGGCTACACCTTC	CASSSPDRVRGYTF
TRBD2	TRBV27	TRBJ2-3	TGTGCCAGCGGAGCCGCGGGGGGGATGGATACGCAGTATTTT	CASGAAGGMDTQYF
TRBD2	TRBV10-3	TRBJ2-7	TGTGCCATCAGTGTTGGACTAGCGGGCCGCTCCTACGAGCAGTACTTC	CAISVGLAGRSYEQYF
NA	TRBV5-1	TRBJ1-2	TGCGCCAGCAGCCCCCAGGGACAAACCTATGGCTACACCTTC	CASSPQGQTYGYTF
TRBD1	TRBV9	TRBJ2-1	TGTGCCAGCAGCGTAGTAGGGGGACAGCTCAATGAGCAGTTCTTC	CASSVVGGQLNEQFF
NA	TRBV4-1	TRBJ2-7	TGCGCCAGCAGCCCCGACAGGATTAAGCTCTACGAGCAGTACTTC	CASSPDRIKLYEQYF
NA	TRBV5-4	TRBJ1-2	TGTGCCAGCGCCACAGTCGGACAGAAGATGCGCTACACCTTC	CASATVGQKMRYTF
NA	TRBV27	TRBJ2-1	TGTGCCAGCAGTTTATCGATTCGGGTCTCCTACAATGAGCAGTTCTTC	CASSLSIRVSYNEQFF
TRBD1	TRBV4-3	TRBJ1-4	TGCGCCAGCAGCCAACCAGCGACAGGGGTTAATGAAAAACTGTTTTTT	CASSQPATGVNEKLFF
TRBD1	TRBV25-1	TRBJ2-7	TGTGCCAGCAGTGAATTGGACAGGCCATCTTACGAGCAGTACTTC	CASSELDRPSYEQYF
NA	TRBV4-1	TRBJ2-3	TGCGCCAGCAGCCAAGTCTTAGAGGAACGGGGGGCCCCCCAGTATTTT	CASSQVLEERGAPQYF
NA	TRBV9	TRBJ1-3	TGTGCCAGCAGCGTAGAGGGGGTTTCTGGAAACACCATATATTTT	CASSVEGVSGNTIYF
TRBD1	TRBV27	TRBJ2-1	TGTGCCAGCAGTTTACTCGGACAGGGGGTCACGAATGAGCAGTTCTTC	CASSLLGQGVTNEQFF
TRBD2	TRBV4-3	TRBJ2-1	TGCGCCAGCAGCCAAGGGACGGGAGGAATATGGCCCCACAATGAGCAGTTCTTC	CASSQGTGGIWPHNEQFF
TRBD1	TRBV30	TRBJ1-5	TGTGCCTGGAGTCATGGGCACAGGGGGGATAGTAGCAATCAGCCCCAGCATTTT	CAWSHGHRGDSSNQPQHF
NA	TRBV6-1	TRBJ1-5	TGTGCCAGCACTGAAACAGGGTATAGCAATCAGCCCCAGCATTTT	CASTETGYSNQPQHF
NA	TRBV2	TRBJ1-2	TGTGCCAGCAGTGAAGAGGGGGAGACGGGGTATGGCTACACCTTC	CASSEEGETGYGYTF
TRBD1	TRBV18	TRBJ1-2	TGTGCCAGCTCACCAAAGGCAGGGGACAGAAGCTACACCTTC	CASSPKAGDRSYTF
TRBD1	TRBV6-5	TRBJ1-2	TGTGCCAGCAGGAGGACAGGGGACGGCTATGGCTACACCTTC	CASRRTGDGYGYTF
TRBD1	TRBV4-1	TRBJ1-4	TGCGCCAGCAGCCAGAACCCCGGGACAGGGGATGAAAAACTGTTTTTT	CASSQNPGTGDEKLFF
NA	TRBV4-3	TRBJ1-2	TGCGCCAGCAGCCAAGATATTGGCTACTATGGCTACACCTTC	CASSQDIGYYGYTF
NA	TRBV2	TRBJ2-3	TGTGCCAGCATGCCGCGGTTAAGCACAGATACGCAGTATTTT	CASMPRLSTDTQYF
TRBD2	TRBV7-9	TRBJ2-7	TGTGCCAGCAGCGAGGGGACTAGCGGGTATTCCTCCTACGAGCAGTACTTC	CASSEGTSGYSSYEQYF